These 14 T cell receptor beta chains originate from one sample sequenced in a study of blood T cell repertoires in COVID-19. Generated by immunoSEQ multiplex PCR, the TCRdb table keeps only in-frame clones and is missing some. The sample consists of some 160,000 clones, roughly 78% of them appearing once. The sample taken for sequencing was PBMCs or T cells enriched from blood (not recorded which). These receptors came from a woman aged 70 to 79 in a cohort exposed to, infected with or recovered from COVID-19 (not recorded which).

The genes are TRBV16 and TRBJ2-2; D unclear. CDR1 is KGHSY, CDR2 FQNENV, per germline. V was clipped by 4 bases and J by 4 bases, with 13 bases between them. The CDR3 runs 15 residues. The CDR3 sequence is CASSLVFGGTGELFF. The CDR3 DNA sequence: TGTGCCAGCAGCCTAGTCTTCGGCGGCACCGGGGAGCTGTTTTTT.

The rearrangement links TRBV3-1 (or the pseudogene TRBV3-2) to TRBJ2-1; 10 bases are shared with TRBD2. Germline V gives CDR1 LGHDT, CDR2 YNNKEL (reference sequence). This CDR3 comprises 17 residues. V shed 4 bases and J 7 bases; nucleotides not matched to a gene: 13. As DNA, the CDR3 is TGTGCCAGCAGCCCATCAGAAAAGCGGGAGGGCCGGAATGAGCAGTTCTTC. It translates to CASSPSEKREGRNEQFF.

The V gene is TRBV28, the J gene TRBJ2-7; D gene uncertain. Per germline, CDR1 MDHEN and CDR2 SYDVKM. The CDR3 runs 12 residues. Between the trimmed V and J ends, which lost 6 bases and 2 bases, there was a span of 8 bases. The DNA of the CDR3 is TGTGCCAGCAGGCGGATTCCCTACGAGCAGTACTTC. This sequence encodes CASRRIPYEQYF.

The gene calls are TRBV5-5 and TRBJ2-1, with D perhaps matching TRBD2 (6 bases). Germline V CDR1 and CDR2: SGHKS, YYEKEE (reference sequence). The length of the CDR3 is 17 residues. V lost 4 bases, J lost 1 base, and 18 bases lay in between. The CDR3 region has the DNA TGTGCCAGCAGCCTCGGGCAGGAGGGGTCTTCCTACAATGAGCAGTTCTTC. This sequence encodes CASSLGQEGSSYNEQFF.

This CDR3 reads CASSQEGASSDYGYTF. The CDR3 nucleotides read TGTGCCAGCAGCCAAGAAGGGGCGTCTTCGGATTATGGCTACACCTTC. V is TRBV3-1 (or the pseudogene TRBV3-2) and J is TRBJ1-2, with D perhaps TRBD1 (5 bases). The germline V and J ends were trimmed by 0 bases and 5 bases, with 16 bases remaining between them. CDR3 length: 16 residues. CDR1 and CDR2 (germline): LGHDT, YNNKEL (reference sequence).

This chain links TRBV4-3 with TRBJ2-1; 8 bases match TRBD2. Trimming at V came to 5 bases and at J to 8 bases, leaving 8 bases not matched to a gene. The CDR3 is 14 residues long. CDR1 LGHNA and CDR2 YSLEER come from the germline V gene. The CDR3 protein is CASSSRTSRDEQFF. For the CDR3, the DNA is TGCGCCAGCAGCAGCCGGACTAGCCGGGATGAGCAGTTCTTC.

The V call is TRBV2, the J call TRBJ1-4, with D tentatively TRBD1 (6 bases). This CDR3 is 14 amino acids long. The germline V gene has CDR1 SNHLY and CDR2 FYNNEI. Trimming took 8 bases from V and 7 from J, leaving 17 bases between them. The CDR3: CASWDVTGTEKLFF. CDR3 DNA sequence: TGTGCCAGCTGGGATGTAACAGGGACTGAAAAACTGTTTTTT.

The chain has TRBV18 and TRBJ1-5; D unresolved. The V and J ends lost 3 bases and 0 bases respectively, with 6 bases between them. The CDR3 loop spans 14 amino acids. In germline, CDR1 is KGHSH, CDR2 LQKENI. The CDR3, as DNA: TGTGCCAGCTCACCCCCTTATAGCAATCAGCCCCAGCATTTT. Encoded protein: CASSPPYSNQPQHF.

The J gene is TRBJ2-7, the V gene TRBV7-2; 12 bases line up with TRBD2. The CDR3 runs 16 residues. Germline CDR1 SGHTA, CDR2 FQGNSA. Trimming at V came to 1 base and at J to 2 bases, leaving 3 bases not matched to a gene. CDR3 residues: CASSLELAGGAYEQYF. In DNA form, the CDR3 reads TGTGCCAGCAGCTTAGAGCTAGCGGGAGGGGCCTACGAGCAGTACTTC.

The chain combines TRBV4-3 with TRBJ1-1, with 8 bases matching TRBD1. V trimming: 3 bases; J trimming: 4 bases; junction bases outside the gene matches: 10. This CDR3 has 16 residues. Germline V lookup: CDR1 LGHNA, CDR2 YSLEER. The CDR3 is CASSHHPGQGGTEAFF. The CDR3 region has the DNA TGCGCCAGCAGCCACCACCCTGGACAGGGCGGCACTGAAGCTTTCTTT.

The V gene is TRBV6-2 or TRBV6-3, the J gene TRBJ2-2, with TRBD1 matching over 10 bases. The V segment lost 6 bases and the J segment 6 bases; nucleotides outside the gene matches: 13. CDR3 size: 17 residues. The germline V gene encodes CDR1 MNHEY and CDR2 SVGEGT. The DNA of the CDR3 is TGTGCCAGCAGCCCGCCTAGGGGACAGGGGTCGGCCGGGGAGCTGTTTTTT. Amino acid sequence: CASSPPRGQGSAGELFF.

The chain employs TRBV3-1 (or the pseudogene TRBV3-2) and TRBJ2-7; 9 bases are a match to TRBD2. CDR3 length: 15 amino acids. Per germline, CDR1 LGHDT and CDR2 YNNKEL (reference sequence). With 4 bases clipped from V and 6 bases from J, the junction kept 10 bases outside the gene matches. CDR3 loop: CASSRMTSGLPEQYF. The CDR3 DNA sequence: TGTGCCAGCAGCCGGATGACTAGCGGCCTACCCGAGCAGTACTTC.

The V gene is TRBV9, the J gene TRBJ2-7; 12 bases map to TRBD2. The CDR3 spans 17 residues. Germline V CDR1 and CDR2: SGDLS, YYNGEE. The V gene end was trimmed by 2 bases and the J gene end by 4 bases; junction bases not matched to a gene: 10. Written as DNA, the CDR3 is TGTGCCAGCAGCGTGGCCCCGACTAGCGGGAGTGGATACGAGCAGTACTTC. It codes for CASSVAPTSGSGYEQYF.

This clone was counted between two and nine times. The V gene is TRBV5-1, the J gene TRBJ2-7; 11 nucleotides line up with TRBD1. The CDR3 extends over 14 amino acids. V dropped 4 bases and J dropped 3; count of bases not matched to a gene: 3. Germline V lookup: CDR1 SGHRS, CDR2 YFSETQ. The CDR3 DNA reads TGCGCCAGCAGCCCCGGGACAGGGGGCTACGAGCAGTACTTC. Its protein product is CASSPGTGGYEQYF.